Ten or more counts support the clone carrying this T cell receptor beta chain. Germline CDR1 SEHNR, CDR2 FQNEAQ (reference sequence). V gave up 3 bases and J gave up 6 bases, with 9 bases separating them. The CDR3 runs to 14 residues. The sample originates from a study of neurological immune-mediated disorders. TCRdb used MiXCR to reprocess the 5' RACE reads, holding one entry per CDR3 protein. The table includes tens of thousands of distinct CDR3 sequences, about 12% detected once. This TCR was sampled from a woman aged 60 to 75 with HTLV-1-associated myelopathy (HAM/TSP). The rearrangement uses TRBV7-9 and TRBJ1-6; D is unresolved. The sequencing input was PBMCs. This CDR3 reads CASSFPVGNSPLHF. The CDR3 region has the DNA TGTGCCAGCAGCTTCCCAGTCGGTAATTCACCCCTCCACTTT.